The 30 T cell receptor beta chains listed next were all sequenced from one sample in a study of blood T cell repertoires in COVID-19. Repertoires were generated with immunoSEQ multiplex PCR, while TCRdb's copy carries only in-frame clones and drops some. The repertoire holds about 210,000 clones, with approximately 90% as singletons. The sample taken for sequencing was PBMCs or T cells enriched from blood (not recorded which). These TCRs come from a man between 18 and 35 years old with acute COVID-19.

The genes are TRBV5-4 and TRBJ1-2; 10 bases map to TRBD1. With V trimmed by 2 bases and J by 5 bases, 3 bases remained unmatched. This CDR3 region has 14 residues. CDR1 is SGHNT, CDR2 YYREEE, per germline (reference sequence). The CDR3 DNA sequence: TGTGCCAGCAGCTTCGACAGGGGGCAGTATGGCTACACCTTC. Its translation: CASSFDRGQYGYTF.

The chain joins TRBV28 to TRBJ2-7, with TRBD2 as a possible D gene (6 bases). Germline V gives CDR1 MDHEN, CDR2 SYDVKM. There are 13 residues in the CDR3. V lost 5 bases to trimming and J lost 5 bases, with 13 bases between them. CDR3: CASSRREYNEQYF. The CDR3 DNA is TGTGCCAGCAGTAGGAGGGAGTATAACGAGCAGTACTTC.

The chain has TRBV19 and TRBJ2-1, with TRBD2 identical over 11 bases. V dropped 5 bases and J dropped 10; count of bases not matched to a gene: 10. The CDR3 consists of 15 residues. CDR1 LNHDA and CDR2 SQIVND come from the germline V gene (reference sequence). In DNA form, the CDR3 reads TGTGCCAGTAGTGTCACCGGGACTAGCGGAGCGGAGCAGTTCTTC. This translates into CASSVTGTSGAEQFF.

The genes are TRBV16 and TRBJ1-1, with a weak D call TRBD1 (6 bases). The germline V gene has CDR1 KGHSY and CDR2 FQNENV. Trimming shortened V by 3 bases and J by 3 bases, and 14 bases separated the two germline ends. The CDR3 loop spans 15 amino acids. The CDR3 DNA sequence: TGTGCCAGCAGCCAGAACAGGGTAGGAGACACTGAAGCTTTCTTT. Its protein product is CASSQNRVGDTEAFF.

CDR3 protein: CASSYTGRQGPNEQFF. Written as DNA, the CDR3 is TGTGCCAGCAGTTATACCGGCCGGCAGGGCCCGAATGAGCAGTTCTTC. The chain is built from TRBV5-6 and TRBJ2-1; the D gene is possibly TRBD1 (5 bases). V was shortened by 5 bases and J by 7 bases, with 22 bases between the two germline ends. Germline-derived CDR1 and CDR2 are SGHDT and YYEEEE. The CDR3 is made up of 16 amino acids.

This rearrangement joins TRBV4-1 to TRBJ1-3; D ambiguous. CDR1 and CDR2 from the germline V gene are MGHRA and YSYEKL. V was trimmed by 0 bases and J by 0 bases, leaving 12 bases between them. The CDR3 runs 17 residues. Here the CDR3 DNA reads TGCGCCAGCAGCCAAGATACTTTAACTTACTCTGGAAACACCATATATTTT. Protein: CASSQDTLTYSGNTIYF.

This sequence joins TRBV7-6 and TRBJ2-1; 8 bases are shared with TRBD2. From germline, CDR1 is SGHVS and CDR2 FNYEAQ. The CDR3 covers 16 residues. Losses at the gene ends were 4 bases for V and 3 bases for J; bases not matched to a gene: 8. The CDR3 coding sequence is TGTGCCAGCAGCTCAACGGGACTAGGGGGCTACAATGAGCAGTTCTTC. Translating gives CASSSTGLGGYNEQFF.

CDR3 sequence (DNA): TGCGCCAGCAGCCAAGGCCGGGACAACTCCTACGAGCAGTACTTC. Protein sequence: CASSQGRDNSYEQYF. The V and J genes are TRBV4-1 and TRBJ2-7, with D possibly matching TRBD1 (6 bases). Looked up from germline, CDR1 is MGHRA and CDR2 is YSYEKL. The CDR3 totals 15 residues. Trimming took off 1 base at V and 0 bases at J, with 10 bases between the two ends.

Of note for this clone: The same CDR3 also results from other DNA sequences found in this sample. The genes are TRBV9 and TRBJ1-1, with D maybe TRBD1 (5 bases). The CDR3 runs 13 residues. CDR1 and CDR2 (germline): SGDLS, YYNGEE. V gave up 1 base and J gave up 1 base, with 5 bases separating them. For the CDR3, the DNA is TGTGCCAGCAGCGTACAGGGGAACACTGAAGCTTTCTTT. Amino acids: CASSVQGNTEAFF.

The V call is TRBV2, the J call TRBJ2-3; D unclear. Germline-derived CDR1 and CDR2 are SNHLY and FYNNEI. V was shortened by 7 bases and J by 10 bases, with 18 bases between the two germline ends. The CDR3 is 13 amino acids. The CDR3 DNA reads as TGTGCCAGCAATCTGGGTTCAGAGGAGTCGCAGTATTTT. Translating gives CASNLGSEESQYF.

With regard to this clone: At one end the junction does not follow the germline gene, possibly because of a read error. The chain has TRBV2 and TRBJ2-5; weak D call: TRBD1 (8 bases). Germline loops: CDR1 SNHLY, CDR2 FYNNEI. CDR3 length: 16 amino acids. DNA of the CDR3: TGTGCCAGCAATAACCCGGGGGGCAGGGGGCAAGGGACCCAGTACTTC. Protein product: CASNNPGGRGQGTQYF.

The J gene is TRBJ1-6, the V gene TRBV4-2; no clear D. Germline assignment: CDR1 LGHNA and CDR2 YNFKEQ. The V and J ends lost 0 bases and 9 bases respectively, with 12 bases between them. The CDR3 spans 15 residues. The CDR3 spells CASSQEEGEGSPLHF. The DNA for the CDR3 is TGTGCCAGCAGCCAAGAGGAGGGAGAGGGTTCACCCCTCCACTTT.

The rearrangement joins TRBV11-2 to TRBJ1-4; D unresolved. From germline, CDR1 is SGHAT and CDR2 FQNNGV. Trimming shortened V by 6 bases and J by 8 bases, and 10 bases separated the two germline ends. The CDR3 runs 12 residues. The CDR3 sequence is CASSRPGEKLFF. DNA for the CDR3: TGTGCCAGCAGTCGTCCGGGGGAAAAACTGTTTTTT.

V usage is TRBV5-8 and J usage is TRBJ1-1, with a weak D call TRBD1 (5 bases). This CDR3 comprises 14 residues. Germline CDR1 is SGHTS and CDR2 is YDEGEE. The germline V and J ends were trimmed by 5 bases and 4 bases, with 15 bases remaining between them. CDR3 in amino acids: CASRDGRGGTEAFF. The CDR3 DNA follows: TGTGCCAGCAGGGATGGGAGGGGTGGCACTGAAGCTTTCTTT.

CDR3 nucleotides: TGTCCTGGGAGCGCACCGGACAGCGTCAATCAGCCCCAGCATTTT. Translation: CPGSAPDSVNQPQHF. The chain joins TRBV22-1 to TRBJ1-5; the table's D call, TRBD1, was not checked against the DNA. TRBV22-1 is listed as a pseudogene. The length of the CDR3 is 15 residues.

The V gene is TRBV30, the J gene TRBJ1-3; D unclear. The CDR3 is 16 residues long. The germline V gene encodes CDR1 GTSNPN and CDR2 SVGIG (reference sequence). Trimming removed 2 bases from V and 0 bases from J, with 14 bases in between. The DNA for the CDR3 is TGTGCCTGGAGTTCACTAGCGGGGTTCTCTGGAAACACCATATATTTT. Amino acids: CAWSSLAGFSGNTIYF. Based on the CDR3 plus reference TRBV30 and TRBJ1-3, the full variable domain is SQTIHQWPATLVQPVGSPLSLECTVEGTSNPNLYWYRQAAGRGLQLLFYSVGIGQISSEVPQNLSASRPQDRQFILSSKKLLLSDSGFYLCAWSSLAGFSGNTIYFGEGSWLTVV.

This clone was seen a single time. The chain combines TRBV7-9 with TRBJ2-7, with 7 bases aligning to TRBD1. Per the germline V gene, CDR1 is SEHNR and CDR2 is FQNEAQ (reference sequence). V shed 5 bases, J shed 2 bases, and the junction held 3 bases outside the gene matches. The CDR3 loop spans 13 amino acids. The CDR3 loop is CASSRQGAYEQYF. CDR3 coding DNA: TGTGCCAGCAGCCGGCAGGGGGCCTACGAGCAGTACTTC.

The CDR3 sequence: CAISEVIGNGNEPQHF. The CDR3, as DNA: TGTGCCATCAGTGAGGTTATAGGGAACGGGAATGAGCCCCAGCATTTT. The chain is built from TRBV10-3 and TRBJ1-5; D is undetermined. The CDR3 sequence is 16 residues long. Trimming stripped 2 bases from V and 8 bases from J, with 19 bases between. CDR1 is ENHRY, CDR2 SYGVKD, per germline.

V and J are TRBV5-1 and TRBJ1-1, with no clear D. Trimming shortened V by 0 bases and J by 0 bases, and 6 bases separated the two germline ends. The CDR3 runs 14 residues. Germline CDR1 and CDR2: SGHRS and YFSETQ. Written as DNA, the CDR3 is TGCGCCAGCAGCTTGGACAGTTTGAACACTGAAGCTTTCTTT. It codes for CASSLDSLNTEAFF.

The genes are TRBV19 and TRBJ2-1; 9 bases fit TRBD2. This CDR3 region has 15 residues. The germline gives CDR1 LNHDA, CDR2 SQIVND (reference sequence). After removal of 6 bases from V and 10 bases from J, the junction contained 13 bases not matched to a gene. CDR3 protein: CASRLAGGRVLEQFF. CDR3 nucleotide sequence: TGTGCCAGTAGACTGGCGGGAGGGAGGGTGTTGGAGCAGTTCTTC.

The rearrangement links TRBV28 to TRBJ2-2, with 10 positions matching TRBD1. The CDR3 is 15 amino acids. V gave up 3 bases and J gave up 6 bases; unmatched junction bases: 4. CDR1 MDHEN and CDR2 SYDVKM come from the germline V gene. CDR3: CASSLGTGESGELFF. In DNA, the CDR3 is TGTGCCAGCAGTTTGGGGACAGGGGAATCCGGGGAGCTGTTTTTT.

This chain links TRBV4-1 with TRBJ2-7, with D possibly TRBD2 on 6 matching bases. The CDR3 runs to 16 residues. CDR1 is MGHRA and CDR2 is YSYEKL in the germline V gene. V was trimmed by 0 bases and J by 1 base, leaving 13 bases between them. As DNA, the CDR3 is TGCGCCAGCAGCCAAGAATCGGGAGACCTATCCTACGAGCAGTACTTC. It yields the protein CASSQESGDLSYEQYF.

The V call is TRBV29-1, the J call TRBJ2-1; 8 bases match TRBD2. The CDR3 extends over 15 amino acids. Trimming at V came to 5 bases and at J to 2 bases, leaving 8 bases not matched to a gene. Germline loops: CDR1 SQVTM, CDR2 ANQGSEA. CDR3 nucleotide sequence: TGCAGCGTTTCAAAAAGCGGGAGCCCCTACAATGAGCAGTTCTTC. It yields the protein CSVSKSGSPYNEQFF.

This chain joins TRBV28 and TRBJ1-1, with TRBD1 matching over 7 bases. The CDR3 runs 14 residues. Germline CDR1 is MDHEN and CDR2 is SYDVKM. Trimming at V came to 5 bases and at J to 5 bases, leaving 8 bases not matched to a gene. CDR3 sequence reads: CASSGSTGKTEAFF. In nucleotides, the CDR3 is TGTGCCAGCAGTGGGTCGACAGGGAAGACTGAAGCTTTCTTT.

The chain joins TRBV2 to TRBJ2-5; 11 nucleotides line up with TRBD1. J lost 1 base, V lost 6 bases, and 1 base had no gene match. This CDR3 comprises 14 residues. CDR1 is SNHLY and CDR2 is FYNNEI in the germline V gene. The CDR3: CASRGTGGQETQYF. The CDR3 bases are TGTGCCAGCAGAGGGACAGGGGGCCAAGAGACCCAGTACTTC. The full variable domain, its missing parts supplied by reference TRBV2 and TRBJ2-5, is EPEVTQTPSHQVTQMGQEVILRCVPISNHLYFYWYRQILGQKVEFLVSFYNNEISEKSEIFDDQFSVERPDGSNFTLKIRSTKLEDSAMYFCASRGTGGQETQYFGPGTRLLVL.

This chain uses TRBV2 with TRBJ1-5; tentative D call: TRBD1 (6 bases). Germline V gene sequence: CDR1 SNHLY, CDR2 FYNNEI. The CDR3 contains 15 residues. Trimming stripped 6 bases from V and 5 bases from J, with 17 bases between. The CDR3 bases are TGTGCCAGCAGCGACCGGGGACAAATGTATCAGCCCCAGCATTTT. Translation: CASSDRGQMYQPQHF.

This clone was counted many times. The chain uses TRBV4-3 and TRBJ2-1; tentatively, D is TRBD2 (6 bases). Per the germline V gene, CDR1 is LGHNA and CDR2 is YSLEER. The CDR3 is 13 residues long. V was shortened by 0 bases and J by 14 bases, with 14 bases between the two germline ends. The CDR3 region is CASSQEREATKFF. CDR3 nucleotide sequence: TGCGCCAGCAGCCAAGAGCGGGAAGCTACTAAGTTCTTC.

The chain's CDR3 is CASSIGARGRSETQYF. The CDR3 DNA sequence: TGTGCCAGTAGTATAGGGGCCCGGGGTCGAAGTGAGACCCAGTACTTC. The V call is TRBV19, the J call TRBJ2-5; perhaps TRBD2 as D (5 bases). The CDR3 is 16 amino acids. Between the trimmed V and J ends, which lost 1 base and 5 bases, there was a span of 17 bases. CDR1 and CDR2 (germline): LNHDA, SQIVND (reference sequence).

This clone was observed a few times. DNA for the CDR3: TGTGCCAGCATCCCGGACACAGTCTATGGCTACACCTTC. As protein: CASIPDTVYGYTF. The gene calls are TRBV7-9 and TRBJ1-2; D perhaps matches TRBD1 (5 bases). This CDR3 is built from 13 residues. CDR1 and CDR2 (germline): SEHNR, FQNEAQ (reference sequence). V was clipped by 7 bases and J by 4 bases, with 13 bases between them.

Here the CDR3 DNA reads TGTGCCAGTAGTATAGGGGACAATGGGGAGCAGTACTTC. Translated: CASSIGDNGEQYF. This rearrangement joins TRBV19 to TRBJ2-7; the D gene is possibly TRBD1 (6 bases). The CDR3 is 13 residues long. Germline V gene data show CDR1 as LNHDA and CDR2 as SQIVND (reference sequence). V was cut by 1 base and J by 7 bases, with 11 bases left in between.